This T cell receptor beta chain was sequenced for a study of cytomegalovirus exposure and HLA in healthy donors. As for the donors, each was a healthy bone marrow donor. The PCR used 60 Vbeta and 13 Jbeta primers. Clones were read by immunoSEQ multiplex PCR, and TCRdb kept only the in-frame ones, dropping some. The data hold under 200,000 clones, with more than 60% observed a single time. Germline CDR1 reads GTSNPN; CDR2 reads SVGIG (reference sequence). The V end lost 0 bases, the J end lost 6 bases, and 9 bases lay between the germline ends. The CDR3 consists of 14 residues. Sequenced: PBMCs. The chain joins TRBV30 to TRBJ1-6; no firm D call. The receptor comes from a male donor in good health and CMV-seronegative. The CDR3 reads CAWSVRSGNSPLHF. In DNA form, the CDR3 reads TGTGCCTGGAGTGTACGATCCGGTAATTCACCCCTCCACTTT.